The rows below give T cell receptor beta chains drawn from one sample of a study of T cells in Graves' hyperthyroidism and ophthalmopathy. Each CDR3 protein is one row after TCRdb ran MiXCR on the multiplex PCR reads. The data hold some 300,000 distinct CDR3 sequences, with over 15% observed a single time. Sequenced sample: blood. Receptor source: a man aged 25-45 years with Graves' hyperthyroidism. Both conserved end residues are part of each CDR3. D genes are given only for firm matches. Part of the rows lack a size; the others show once, few, many or a class for expanded clones.

D: TRBD2
V: TRBV28
size: many
J: TRBJ2-7
CDR3: CASSSSTTSGRAAGSYEQYF
DNA: TGTGCCAGCAGTTCCTCGACGACTAGCGGGAGGGCCGCGGGGTCCTACGAGCAGTACTTC

D: .
V: TRBV12-3/TRBV12-4
size: .
J: TRBJ2-7
CDR3: CASSWGGERERGLEQYF
DNA: TGTGCCAGCAGTTGGGGGGGAGAGCGGGAGAGGGGGCTCGAGCAGTACTTC

D: TRBD1
V: TRBV7-8
size: .
J: TRBJ1-1
CDR3: CATSQGSDTEAFF
DNA: TGTGCCACTTCACAGGGGTCGGACACTGAAGCTTTCTTT

D: .
V: TRBV18
size: many
J: TRBJ2-7
CDR3: CASSSSGSEREQYF
DNA: TGTGCCAGCTCATCAAGCGGGTCGGAGCGCGAGCAGTACTTC

D: TRBD2
V: TRBV28
size: many
J: TRBJ2-1
CDR3: CASSQLAGANEQFF
DNA: TGTGCCAGCAGTCAACTAGCGGGAGCGAATGAGCAGTTCTTC

D: TRBD2
V: TRBV3-1
size: .
J: TRBJ2-1
CDR3: CASSPTGTSASNEQFF
DNA: TGTGCCAGCAGCCCAACCGGGACTAGCGCCTCCAATGAGCAGTTCTTC

D: .
V: TRBV6-5
size: many
J: TRBJ2-7
CDR3: CASSYPWSYEQYF
DNA: TGTGCCAGCAGTTACCCCTGGAGTTACGAGCAGTACTTC

D: TRBD1
V: TRBV5-1
size: many
J: TRBJ2-2
CDR3: CASSSQGAVGELFF
DNA: TGCGCCAGCAGCTCTCAGGGGGCGGTCGGGGAGCTGTTTTTT

D: TRBD2
V: TRBV10-2
size: many
J: TRBJ2-7
CDR3: CASSEGGTSTYEQYF
DNA: TGCGCCAGCAGTGAGGGTGGGACTAGCACCTACGAGCAGTACTTC

D: TRBD2
V: TRBV2
size: many
J: TRBJ2-3
CDR3: CASRSPGLAGITDTQYF
DNA: TGTGCCAGCAGATCTCCTGGACTAGCGGGAATCACAGATACGCAGTATTTT

D: .
V: TRBV30
size: many
J: TRBJ2-3
CDR3: CAWNTGSSTDTQYF
DNA: TGTGCCTGGAACACAGGGTCTAGCACAGATACGCAGTATTTT

D: TRBD1
V: TRBV20-1
size: few
J: TRBJ1-4
CDR3: CSANSPGAGGEKLFF
DNA: TGCAGTGCTAACTCGCCGGGAGCAGGGGGTGAAAAACTGTTTTTT

D: .
V: TRBV6-2/TRBV6-3
size: .
J: TRBJ1-2
CDR3: CATNDARGDYGYTF
DNA: TGTGCCACAAACGATGCCAGGGGTGACTATGGCTACACCTTC

D: .
V: TRBV6-1
size: many
J: TRBJ1-1
CDR3: CASSYFGNTEAFF
DNA: TGTGCCAGCAGTTATTTCGGGAACACTGAAGCTTTCTTT

D: .
V: TRBV7-9
size: many
J: TRBJ2-2
CDR3: CASSSELVTPNTGELFF
DNA: TGTGCCAGCAGCTCTGAACTAGTAACACCCAACACCGGGGAGCTGTTTTTT

D: TRBD1
V: TRBV5-5
size: .
J: TRBJ1-3
CDR3: CASSFYRGQGNTIYF
DNA: TGTGCCAGCAGCTTTTACAGGGGGCAAGGAAACACCATATATTTT

D: .
V: TRBV10-3
size: few
J: TRBJ1-5
CDR3: CAISEFVVPNQPQHF
DNA: TGTGCCATCAGTGAGTTTGTGGTCCCCAATCAGCCCCAGCATTTT

D: .
V: TRBV29-1
size: many
J: TRBJ2-7
CDR3: CSVQTGEQYF
DNA: TGCAGCGTCCAGACAGGCGAGCAGTACTTC

D: .
V: TRBV7-9
size: .
J: TRBJ1-2
CDR3: CASSRKNPGHISRGYTF
DNA: TGTGCCAGCAGCCGCAAAAATCCGGGACACATTTCGAGGGGCTACACCTTC

D: .
V: TRBV6-1
size: many
J: TRBJ2-5
CDR3: CASSQPSAGKETQYF
DNA: TGTGCCAGCAGTCAACCATCAGCGGGTAAAGAGACCCAGTACTTC

D: TRBD1
V: TRBV28
size: many
J: TRBJ1-5
CDR3: CASRKNRGAGQPQHF
DNA: TGTGCCAGCCGGAAGAACAGGGGTGCCGGACAGCCCCAGCATTTT

D: TRBD2
V: TRBV5-1
size: .
J: TRBJ2-1
CDR3: CASSLAGGGIFGNEQFF
DNA: TGCGCCAGCAGCTTGGCTGGGGGGGGTATCTTTGGGAATGAGCAGTTCTTC

D: .
V: TRBV13
size: many
J: TRBJ2-7
CDR3: CASSFGKYEQYF
DNA: TGTGCCAGCAGCTTCGGAAAGTACGAGCAGTACTTC

D: .
V: TRBV7-9
size: .
J: TRBJ1-2
CDR3: CASSSLEGYTF
DNA: TGTGCCAGCAGCTCACTGGAAGGCTACACCTTC

D: .
V: TRBV2
size: many
J: TRBJ2-7
CDR3: CASREGWDRTYEQYF
DNA: TGTGCCAGCAGGGAGGGTTGGGACAGAACCTACGAGCAGTACTTC

D: TRBD1
V: TRBV5-6
size: .
J: TRBJ1-1
CDR3: CASSPEGGRMNTEAFF
DNA: TGTGCCAGCAGCCCGGAAGGGGGCCGGATGAACACTGAAGCTTTCTTT

D: .
V: TRBV27
size: many
J: TRBJ2-7
CDR3: CASSRNGMGPYEQYF
DNA: TGTGCCAGCAGTCGCAACGGGATGGGGCCCTACGAGCAGTACTTC

D: .
V: TRBV5-4
size: few
J: TRBJ1-1
CDR3: CASSVSRENTEAFF
DNA: TGTGCCAGCAGCGTTTCCCGGGAGAACACTGAAGCTTTCTTT

D: .
V: TRBV5-1
size: many
J: TRBJ2-5
CDR3: CASSLDPGEETQYF
DNA: TGCGCCAGCAGCTTGGATCCAGGGGAGGAGACCCAGTACTTC

D: .
V: TRBV29-1
size: .
J: TRBJ1-1
CDR3: CSVVGLQGSNTEAFF
DNA: TGCAGCGTTGTTGGGCTCCAGGGGTCGAACACTGAAGCTTTCTTT

D: .
V: TRBV11-2
size: .
J: TRBJ2-1
CDR3: CASSSLTGWHLQFF
DNA: TGTGCCAGCAGCTCGTTGACAGGTTGGCATCTCCAGTTCTTC

D: TRBD1
V: TRBV5-1
size: .
J: TRBJ2-1
CDR3: CASSAQGANSYNEQFF
DNA: TGCGCCAGCAGCGCACAGGGGGCGAATTCCTACAATGAGCAGTTCTTC

D: .
V: TRBV7-9
size: many
J: TRBJ2-7
CDR3: CASSLERRDGEQYF
DNA: TGTGCCAGCAGCTTAGAGAGGCGGGATGGGGAGCAGTACTTC

D: .
V: TRBV28
size: many
J: TRBJ2-3
CDR3: CATSAGTDTQYF
DNA: TGTGCCACAAGCGCTGGCACAGATACGCAGTATTTT

D: TRBD2
V: TRBV3-1
size: .
J: TRBJ2-1
CDR3: CASSQSAGGPLSEQFF
DNA: TGTGCCAGCAGCCAGTCAGCGGGAGGGCCCCTTAGTGAGCAGTTCTTC